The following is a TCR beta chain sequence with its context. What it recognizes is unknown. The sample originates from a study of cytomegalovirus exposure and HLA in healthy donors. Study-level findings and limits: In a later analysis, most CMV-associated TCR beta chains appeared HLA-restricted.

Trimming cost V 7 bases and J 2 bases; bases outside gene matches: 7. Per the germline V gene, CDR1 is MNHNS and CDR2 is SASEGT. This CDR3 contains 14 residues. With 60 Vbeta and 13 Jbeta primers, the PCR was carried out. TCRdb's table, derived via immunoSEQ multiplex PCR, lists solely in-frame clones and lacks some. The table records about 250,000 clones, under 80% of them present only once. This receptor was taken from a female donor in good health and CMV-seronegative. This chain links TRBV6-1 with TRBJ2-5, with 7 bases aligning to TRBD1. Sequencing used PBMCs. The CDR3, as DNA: TGTGCCAGCAATCTAGAGGGGGCTCAAGAGACCCAGTACTTC. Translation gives CASNLEGAQETQYF.